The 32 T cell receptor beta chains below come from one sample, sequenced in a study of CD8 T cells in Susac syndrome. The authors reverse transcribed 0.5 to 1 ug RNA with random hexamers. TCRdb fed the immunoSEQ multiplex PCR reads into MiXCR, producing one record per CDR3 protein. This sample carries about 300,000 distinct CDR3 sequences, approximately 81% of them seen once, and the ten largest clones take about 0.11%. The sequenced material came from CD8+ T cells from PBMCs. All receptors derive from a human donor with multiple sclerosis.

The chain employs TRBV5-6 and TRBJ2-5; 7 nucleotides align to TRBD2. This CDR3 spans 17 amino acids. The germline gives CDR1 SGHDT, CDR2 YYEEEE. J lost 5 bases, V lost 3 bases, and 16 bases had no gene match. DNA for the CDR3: TGTGCCAGCAGCTCTCCAGTTGCGGGAGAGTGGGGGGAGACCCAGTACTTC. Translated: CASSSPVAGEWGETQYF.

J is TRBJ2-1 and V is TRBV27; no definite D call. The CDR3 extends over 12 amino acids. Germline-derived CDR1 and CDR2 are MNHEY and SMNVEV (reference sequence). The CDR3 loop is CVSTTKLDEQFF. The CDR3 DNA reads TGTGTATCAACTACTAAGCTAGATGAGCAGTTCTTC.

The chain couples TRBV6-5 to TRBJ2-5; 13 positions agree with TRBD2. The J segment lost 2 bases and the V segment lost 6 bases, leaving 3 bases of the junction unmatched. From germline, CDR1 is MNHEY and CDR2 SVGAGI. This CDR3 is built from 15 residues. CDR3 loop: CASSGLAGVQETQYF. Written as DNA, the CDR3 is TGTGCCAGCAGCGGACTAGCGGGAGTACAAGAGACCCAGTACTTC.

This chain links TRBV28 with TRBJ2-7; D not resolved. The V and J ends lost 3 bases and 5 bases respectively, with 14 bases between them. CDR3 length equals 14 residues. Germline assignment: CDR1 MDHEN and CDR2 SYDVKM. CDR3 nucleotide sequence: TGTGCCAGCAGTTTCTACCGGGTTTGGGACGAGCAGTACTTC. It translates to CASSFYRVWDEQYF.

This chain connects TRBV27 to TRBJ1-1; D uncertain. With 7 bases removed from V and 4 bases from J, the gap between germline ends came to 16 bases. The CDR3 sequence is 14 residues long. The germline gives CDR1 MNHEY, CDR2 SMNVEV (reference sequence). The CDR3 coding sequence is TGTGCCAGCACCATATTAGGAGGAGGCACTGAAGCTTTCTTT. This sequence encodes CASTILGGGTEAFF.

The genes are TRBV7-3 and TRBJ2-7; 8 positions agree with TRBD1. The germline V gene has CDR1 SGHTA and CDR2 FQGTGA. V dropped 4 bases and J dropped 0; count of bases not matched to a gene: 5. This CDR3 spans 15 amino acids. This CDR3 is CASSSATGASYEQYF. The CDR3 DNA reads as TGTGCCAGCAGCTCCGCGACAGGGGCCTCCTACGAGCAGTACTTC.

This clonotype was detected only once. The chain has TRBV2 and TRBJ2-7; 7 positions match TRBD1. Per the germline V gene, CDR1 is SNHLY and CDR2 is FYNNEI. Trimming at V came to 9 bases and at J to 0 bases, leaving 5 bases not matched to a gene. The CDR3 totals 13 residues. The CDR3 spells CARRQGSSYEQYF. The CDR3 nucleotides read TGTGCCAGAAGACAGGGATCCTCCTACGAGCAGTACTTC.

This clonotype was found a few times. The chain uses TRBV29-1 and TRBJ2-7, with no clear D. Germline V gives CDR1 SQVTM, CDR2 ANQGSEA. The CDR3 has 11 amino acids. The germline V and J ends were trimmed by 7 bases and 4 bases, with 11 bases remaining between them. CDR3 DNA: TGCAGCGCCGAGGTCGGTTACGAGCAGTACTTC. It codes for CSAEVGYEQYF.

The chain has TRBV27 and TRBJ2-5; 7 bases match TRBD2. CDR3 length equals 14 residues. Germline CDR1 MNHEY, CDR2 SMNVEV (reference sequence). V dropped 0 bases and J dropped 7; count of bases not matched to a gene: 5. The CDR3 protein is CASSLSNTGGTQYF. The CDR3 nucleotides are TGTGCCAGCAGTTTATCAAACACGGGGGGGACCCAGTACTTC.

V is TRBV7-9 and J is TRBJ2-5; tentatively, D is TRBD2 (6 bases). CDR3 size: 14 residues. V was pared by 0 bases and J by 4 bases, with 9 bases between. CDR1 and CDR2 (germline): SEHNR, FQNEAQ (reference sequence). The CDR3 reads CASSLAGGRETQYF. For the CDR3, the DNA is TGTGCCAGCAGCTTAGCGGGAGGAAGAGAGACCCAGTACTTC.

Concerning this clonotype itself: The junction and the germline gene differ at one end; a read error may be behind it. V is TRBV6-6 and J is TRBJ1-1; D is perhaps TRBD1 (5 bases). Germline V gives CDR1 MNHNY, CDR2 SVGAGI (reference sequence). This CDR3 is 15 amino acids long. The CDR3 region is CAGSYMTGRNTEAFF. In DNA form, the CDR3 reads TGTGCCGGCAGTTACATGACGGGGCGGAACACTGAAGCTTTCTTT.

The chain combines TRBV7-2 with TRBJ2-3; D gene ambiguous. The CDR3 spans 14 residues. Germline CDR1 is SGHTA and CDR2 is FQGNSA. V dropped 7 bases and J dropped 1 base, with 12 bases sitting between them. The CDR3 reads CASISLPGTDTQYF. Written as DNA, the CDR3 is TGTGCCAGCATTTCACTACCCGGCACAGATACGCAGTATTTT.

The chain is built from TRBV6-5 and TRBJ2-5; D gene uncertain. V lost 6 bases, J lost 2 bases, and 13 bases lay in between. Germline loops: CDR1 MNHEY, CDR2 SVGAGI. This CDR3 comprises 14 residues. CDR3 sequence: CASSVGPTQETQYF. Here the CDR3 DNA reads TGTGCCAGCAGCGTCGGACCTACACAAGAGACCCAGTACTTC.

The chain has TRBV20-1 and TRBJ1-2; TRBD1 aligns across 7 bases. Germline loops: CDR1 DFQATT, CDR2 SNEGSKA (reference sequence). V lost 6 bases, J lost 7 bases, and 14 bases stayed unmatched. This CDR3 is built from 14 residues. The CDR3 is CSAVNRDRVPGYTF. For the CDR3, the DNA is TGCAGTGCCGTTAACCGGGACAGAGTGCCTGGCTACACCTTC.

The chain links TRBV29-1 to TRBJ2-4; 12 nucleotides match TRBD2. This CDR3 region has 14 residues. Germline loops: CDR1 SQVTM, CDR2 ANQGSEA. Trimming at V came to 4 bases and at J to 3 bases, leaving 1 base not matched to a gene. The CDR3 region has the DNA TGCAGCGTTGGGACTAGCGGGGTCAAAAACATTCAGTACTTC. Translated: CSVGTSGVKNIQYF.

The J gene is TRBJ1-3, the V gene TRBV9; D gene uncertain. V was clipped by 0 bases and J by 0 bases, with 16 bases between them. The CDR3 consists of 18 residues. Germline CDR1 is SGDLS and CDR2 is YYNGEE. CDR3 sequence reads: CASSVAPQRGISGNTIYF. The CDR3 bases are TGTGCCAGCAGCGTAGCTCCTCAGCGGGGTATCTCTGGAAACACCATATATTTT.

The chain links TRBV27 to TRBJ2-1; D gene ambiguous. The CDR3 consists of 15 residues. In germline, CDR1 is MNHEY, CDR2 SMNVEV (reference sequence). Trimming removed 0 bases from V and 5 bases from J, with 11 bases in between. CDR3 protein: CASSLSGEGNNEQFF. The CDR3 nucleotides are TGTGCCAGCAGTTTATCTGGAGAAGGCAACAATGAGCAGTTCTTC.

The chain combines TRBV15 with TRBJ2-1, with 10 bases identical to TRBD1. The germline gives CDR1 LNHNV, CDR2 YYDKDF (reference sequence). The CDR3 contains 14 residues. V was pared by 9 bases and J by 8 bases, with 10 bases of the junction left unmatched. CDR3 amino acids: CATRDRGLNDEQFF. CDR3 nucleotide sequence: TGTGCCACACGGGACAGGGGATTGAACGATGAGCAGTTCTTC.

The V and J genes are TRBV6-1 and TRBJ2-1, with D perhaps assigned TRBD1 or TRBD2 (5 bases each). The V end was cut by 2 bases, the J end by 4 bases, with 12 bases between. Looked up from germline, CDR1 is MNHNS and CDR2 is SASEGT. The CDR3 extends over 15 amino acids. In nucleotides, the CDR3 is TGTGCCAGCAGTGAAAGGCAGGGACCTTACAATGAGCAGTTCTTC. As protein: CASSERQGPYNEQFF.

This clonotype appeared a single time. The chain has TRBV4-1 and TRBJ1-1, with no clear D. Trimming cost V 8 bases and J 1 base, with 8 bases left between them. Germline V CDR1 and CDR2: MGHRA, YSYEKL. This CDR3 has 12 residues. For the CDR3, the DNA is TGCGCCAGCGCACATGGGAACACTGAAGCTTTCTTT. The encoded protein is CASAHGNTEAFF.

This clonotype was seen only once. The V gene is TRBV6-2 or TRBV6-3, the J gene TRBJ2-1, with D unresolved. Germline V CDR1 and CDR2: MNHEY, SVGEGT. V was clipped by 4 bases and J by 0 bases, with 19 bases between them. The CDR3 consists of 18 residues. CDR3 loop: CASSSHPDDASSYNEQFF. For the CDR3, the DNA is TGTGCCAGCAGTTCCCATCCAGACGACGCCAGCTCCTACAATGAGCAGTTCTTC.

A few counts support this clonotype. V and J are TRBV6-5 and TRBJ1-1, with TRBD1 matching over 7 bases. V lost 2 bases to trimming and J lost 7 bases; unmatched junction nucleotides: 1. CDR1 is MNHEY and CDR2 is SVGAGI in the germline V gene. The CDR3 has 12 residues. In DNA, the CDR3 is TGTGCCAGCAGTTACCGGACAGGTGAAGCTTTCTTT. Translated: CASSYRTGEAFF.

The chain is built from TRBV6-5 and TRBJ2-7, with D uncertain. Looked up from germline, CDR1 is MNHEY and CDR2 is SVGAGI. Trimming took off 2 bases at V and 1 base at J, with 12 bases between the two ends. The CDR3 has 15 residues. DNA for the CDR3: TGTGCCAGCAGTTACGGCTGGGAATCATCCTACGAGCAGTACTTC. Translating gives CASSYGWESSYEQYF.

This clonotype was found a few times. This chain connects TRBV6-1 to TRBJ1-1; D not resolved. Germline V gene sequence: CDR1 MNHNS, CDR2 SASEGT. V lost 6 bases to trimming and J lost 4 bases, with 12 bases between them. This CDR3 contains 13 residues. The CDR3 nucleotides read TGTGCCAGCAGCCCGATGGGGAGCACTGAAGCTTTCTTT. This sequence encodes CASSPMGSTEAFF.

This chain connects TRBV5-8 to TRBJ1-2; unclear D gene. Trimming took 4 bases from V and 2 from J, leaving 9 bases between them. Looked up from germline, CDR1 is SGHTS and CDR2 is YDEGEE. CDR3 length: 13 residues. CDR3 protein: CASSLRLNYGYTF. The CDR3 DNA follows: TGTGCCAGCAGCCTGAGGTTAAACTATGGCTACACCTTC.

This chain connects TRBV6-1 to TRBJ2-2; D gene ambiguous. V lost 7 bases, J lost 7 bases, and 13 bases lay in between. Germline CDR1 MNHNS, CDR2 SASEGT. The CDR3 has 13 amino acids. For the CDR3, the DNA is TGTGCCAGCACCCACAAATCGGACGGGGAGCTGTTTTTT. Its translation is CASTHKSDGELFF.

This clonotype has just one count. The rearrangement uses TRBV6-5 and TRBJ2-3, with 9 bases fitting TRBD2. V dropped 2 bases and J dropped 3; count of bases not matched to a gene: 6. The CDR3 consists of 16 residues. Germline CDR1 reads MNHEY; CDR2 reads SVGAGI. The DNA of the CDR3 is TGTGCCAGCAGTTACGTCTCGGGACTAGCAACAGATACGCAGTATTTT. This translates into CASSYVSGLATDTQYF.

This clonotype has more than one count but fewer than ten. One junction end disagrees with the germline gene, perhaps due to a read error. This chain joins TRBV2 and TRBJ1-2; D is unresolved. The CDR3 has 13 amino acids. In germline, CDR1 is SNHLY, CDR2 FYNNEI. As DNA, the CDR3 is TGTGCCAGCAGTAACGGACGGATCTATGGCTACACTTTC. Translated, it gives CASSNGRIYGYTF.

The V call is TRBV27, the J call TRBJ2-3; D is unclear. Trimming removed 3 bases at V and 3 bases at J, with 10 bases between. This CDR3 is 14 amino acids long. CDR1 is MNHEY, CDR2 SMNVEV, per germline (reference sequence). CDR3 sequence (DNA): TGTGCCAGCAGTTTTATCGTGGGGACAGATACGCAGTATTTT. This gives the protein CASSFIVGTDTQYF.

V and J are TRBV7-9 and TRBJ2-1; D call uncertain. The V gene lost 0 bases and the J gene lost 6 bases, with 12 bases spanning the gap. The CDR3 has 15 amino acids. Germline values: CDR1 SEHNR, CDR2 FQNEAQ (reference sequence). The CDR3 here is CASSLAGGPSNEQFF. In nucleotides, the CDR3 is TGTGCCAGCAGCTTAGCTGGTGGGCCCTCCAATGAGCAGTTCTTC.

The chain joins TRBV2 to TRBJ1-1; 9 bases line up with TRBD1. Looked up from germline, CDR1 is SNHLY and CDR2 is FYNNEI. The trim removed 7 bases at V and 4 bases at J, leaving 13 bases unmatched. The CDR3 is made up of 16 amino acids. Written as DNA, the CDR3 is TGTGCCAGCACCCTTCTGGGGGGACAGGGTATCACTGAAGCTTTCTTT. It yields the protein CASTLLGGQGITEAFF.

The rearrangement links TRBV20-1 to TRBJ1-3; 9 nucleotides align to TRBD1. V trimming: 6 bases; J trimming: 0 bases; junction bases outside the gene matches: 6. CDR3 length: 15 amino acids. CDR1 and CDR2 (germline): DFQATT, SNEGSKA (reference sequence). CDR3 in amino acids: CSARDRVISGNTIYF. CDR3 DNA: TGCAGTGCGCGGGACAGGGTCATCTCTGGAAACACCATATATTTT.